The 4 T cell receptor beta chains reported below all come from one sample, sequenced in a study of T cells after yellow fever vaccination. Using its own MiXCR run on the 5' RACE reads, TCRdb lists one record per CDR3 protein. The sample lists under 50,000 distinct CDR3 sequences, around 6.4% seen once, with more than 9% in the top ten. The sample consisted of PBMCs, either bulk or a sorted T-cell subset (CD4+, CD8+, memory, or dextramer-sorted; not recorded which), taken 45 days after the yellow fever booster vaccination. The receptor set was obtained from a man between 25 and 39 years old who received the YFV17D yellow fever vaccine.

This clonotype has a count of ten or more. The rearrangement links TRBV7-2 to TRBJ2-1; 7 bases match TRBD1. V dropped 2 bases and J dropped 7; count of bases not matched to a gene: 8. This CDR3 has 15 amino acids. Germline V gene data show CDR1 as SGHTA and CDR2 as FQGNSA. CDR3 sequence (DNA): TGTGCCAGCAGCTTACGACAGGGTCGGACTAATGAGCAGTTCTTC. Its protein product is CASSLRQGRTNEQFF.

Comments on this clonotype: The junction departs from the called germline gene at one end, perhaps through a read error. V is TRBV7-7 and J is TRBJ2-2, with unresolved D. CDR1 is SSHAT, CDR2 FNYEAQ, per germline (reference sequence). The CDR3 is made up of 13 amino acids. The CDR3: CASSETHTGELFF. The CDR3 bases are TGTGCTAGCAGCGAAACCCACACCGGGGAGCTGTTTTTT.

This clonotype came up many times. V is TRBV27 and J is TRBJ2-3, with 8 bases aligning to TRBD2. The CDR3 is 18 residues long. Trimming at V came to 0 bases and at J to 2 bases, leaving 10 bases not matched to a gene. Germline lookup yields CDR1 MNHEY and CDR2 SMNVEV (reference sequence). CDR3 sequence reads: CASSLSGSGAAYTDTQYF. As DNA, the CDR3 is TGTGCCAGCAGTTTATCTGGTAGCGGGGCGGCTTACACAGATACGCAGTATTTT.

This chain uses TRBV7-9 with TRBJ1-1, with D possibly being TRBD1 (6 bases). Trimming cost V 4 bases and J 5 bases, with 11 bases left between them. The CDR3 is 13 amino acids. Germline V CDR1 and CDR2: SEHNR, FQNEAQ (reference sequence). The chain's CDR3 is CASSYQGFTEAFF. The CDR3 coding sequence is TGTGCCAGCAGCTATCAGGGGTTTACTGAAGCTTTCTTT. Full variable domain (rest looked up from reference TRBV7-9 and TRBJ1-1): DTGVSQNPRHKITKRGQNVTFRCDPISEHNRLYWYRQTLGQGPEFLTYFQNEAQLEKSRLLSDRFSAERPKGSFSTLEIQRTEQGDSAMYLCASSYQGFTEAFFGQGTRLTVV.